Following are 14 T cell receptor beta chains from one sample sequenced in a study of T-cell reconstitution after alpha-beta-depleted transplantation in children. Molecular barcoding with unique molecular identifiers was used for the TCRbeta library. TCRdb processed the PCR reads anew with MiXCR; each CDR3 protein has one entry. Of around 230,000 distinct CDR3 sequences in the sample, 17% were seen once. Sequences were derived from PBMCs, mostly from graft donor cells, sampled 360 days after TCRalphabeta/CD19-depleted stem cell transplant. The origin of the receptors is a male patient between 2 and 15 years old who had a stem cell transplant for acute lymphoblastic leukemia, so the T cells may come from the graft donor.

V and J are TRBV7-2 and TRBJ1-6; D is perhaps TRBD1 (5 bases). V lost 5 bases and J 7 bases, leaving 12 bases between the germline ends. CDR1 SGHTA and CDR2 FQGNSA come from the germline V gene. The CDR3 sequence is 14 residues long. CDR3 sequence: CASSVQGRNSPLHF. In DNA form, the CDR3 reads TGTGCCAGCAGCGTGCAGGGAAGGAATTCACCCCTCCACTTT. Drawing the rest from reference TRBV7-2 and TRBJ1-6, the complete variable domain is GAGVSQSPSNKVTEKGKDVELRCDPISGHTALYWYRQSLGQGLEFLIYFQGNSAPDKSGLPSDRFSAERTGGSVSTLTIQRTQQEDSAVYLCASSVQGRNSPLHFGNGTRLTVT.

The chain joins TRBV3-1 to TRBJ2-3; D not certain. The CDR3 has 16 residues. V lost 1 base, J lost 1 base, and 12 bases lay in between. Germline V gene sequence: CDR1 LGHDT, CDR2 YNNKEL (reference sequence). The CDR3 DNA follows: TGTGCCAGCAGCCAAGTGGGCCTTTTTGGCACAGATACGCAGTATTTT. It encodes CASSQVGLFGTDTQYF.

The chain joins TRBV12-3 or TRBV12-4 to TRBJ1-2; TRBD1 aligns across 11 bases. The CDR3 totals 15 residues. V was pared by 4 bases and J by 3 bases, with 4 bases of the junction left unmatched. The CDR3 is CASSSWTGGDYGYTF. The CDR3 coding sequence is TGTGCCAGCAGTTCCTGGACAGGGGGCGACTATGGCTACACCTTC.

Ten or more counts support this clonotype. This chain links TRBV11-2 with TRBJ1-6, with a weak D call TRBD1 (5 bases). CDR3 size: 18 residues. Trimming pared 8 bases from V and 0 bases from J, leaving 20 bases between. In germline, CDR1 is SGHAT, CDR2 FQNNGV. The CDR3 bases are TGTGCCAGCGCCGACTCGACGAGACAGAGCTCCTATAATTCACCCCTCCACTTT. Protein product: CASADSTRQSSYNSPLHF.

This clonotype came up a few times. The chain has TRBV6-2 or TRBV6-3 and TRBJ2-1, with D tentatively TRBD2 (5 bases). Germline values: CDR1 MNHEY, CDR2 SVGEGT. Trimming took 6 bases from V and 9 from J, leaving 9 bases between them. The CDR3 is made up of 11 amino acids. The CDR3 sequence is CASSRSGEQFF. The DNA of the CDR3 is TGTGCCAGCAGCCGAAGCGGTGAGCAGTTCTTC.

This clonotype appeared a few times. This chain joins TRBV18 and TRBJ1-1; perhaps TRBD1 as D (6 bases). Germline V gives CDR1 KGHSH, CDR2 LQKENI. Deletions cut 0 bases from V and 7 bases from J, with 12 bases between. CDR3 size: 14 residues. The CDR3 DNA sequence: TGTGCCAGCTCACCACCGGACAGAAGGCTTGAAGCTTTCTTT. This encodes CASSPPDRRLEAFF. Combining the CDR3 with reference TRBV18 and TRBJ1-1 gives the whole variable domain NAGVMQNPRHLVRRRGQEARLRCSPMKGHSHVYWYRQLPEEGLKFMVYLQKENIIDESGMPKERFSAEFPKEGPSILRIQQVVRGDSAAYFCASSPPDRRLEAFFGQGTRLTVV.

This clonotype came up a few times. The V call is TRBV20-1, the J call TRBJ2-5; 9 bases line up with TRBD2. Looked up from germline, CDR1 is DFQATT and CDR2 is SNEGSKA (reference sequence). CDR3 length equals 15 residues. J lost 0 bases, V lost 1 base, and 3 bases had no gene match. The CDR3 DNA reads as TGCAGTGCTAGAGGGAGCGGGGGGCACCAAGAGACCCAGTACTTC. This gives the protein CSARGSGGHQETQYF.

The V and J genes are TRBV24-1 and TRBJ1-1; no clear D. Germline CDR1 KGHDR, CDR2 SFDVKD. The CDR3 sequence is 13 residues long. V was trimmed by 7 bases and J by 1 base, leaving 9 bases between them. The CDR3 reads CATRGWENTEAFF. The CDR3 DNA is TGTGCCACCAGAGGTTGGGAGAACACTGAAGCTTTCTTT.

The chain recombines TRBV7-9 with TRBJ2-3; TRBD2 aligns across 7 bases. Germline V gene data show CDR1 as SEHNR and CDR2 as FQNEAQ (reference sequence). This CDR3 has 16 amino acids. After removal of 6 bases from V and 2 bases from J, the junction contained 11 bases not matched to a gene. CDR3 in amino acids: CASRGTLAGVTDTQYF. CDR3 nucleotides: TGTGCCAGCAGGGGAACCCTCGCGGGAGTCACAGATACGCAGTATTTT.

The chain carries TRBV5-1 and TRBJ2-5; 8 positions agree with TRBD1. The germline V gene encodes CDR1 SGHRS and CDR2 YFSETQ. The CDR3 length is 15 residues. V trimming: 4 bases; J trimming: 3 bases; junction bases outside the gene matches: 8. Here the CDR3 reads CASSRPDREKETQYF. CDR3 in DNA: TGCGCCAGCAGCCGTCCGGACAGGGAAAAAGAGACCCAGTACTTC.

This clonotype was seen only a few times. The chain has TRBV24-1 and TRBJ2-4; the D is unclear. Trimming stripped 2 bases from V and 4 bases from J, with 8 bases between. CDR3 length equals 14 residues. Germline V gene data show CDR1 as KGHDR and CDR2 as SFDVKD. This CDR3 is CATSDYRSKNIQYF. DNA of the CDR3: TGTGCCACCAGTGATTACAGAAGTAAAAACATTCAGTACTTC.

This chain connects TRBV28 to TRBJ2-2, with 9 bases identical to TRBD1. J lost 3 bases, V lost 7 bases, and 3 bases had no gene match. This CDR3 is built from 14 residues. Germline-derived CDR1 and CDR2 are MDHEN and SYDVKM. The CDR3 protein is CASNRDRDTGELFF. The CDR3 DNA sequence: TGTGCCAGCAACCGGGACAGGGACACCGGGGAGCTGTTTTTT.

This clonotype appeared many times. This chain uses TRBV12-3 or TRBV12-4 with TRBJ1-1; D unclear. This CDR3 contains 12 residues. V lost 5 bases to trimming and J lost 3 bases, with 7 bases between them. As DNA, the CDR3 is TGTGCCAGCAGTGAACGGGACACTGAAGCTTTCTTT. Amino acids: CASSERDTEAFF.

In nucleotides, the CDR3 is TGTGCCAGCAGACGTGTGGCTGGGGAGCTGTTTTTT. It codes for CASRRVAGELFF. This sequence joins TRBV12-3 or TRBV12-4 and TRBJ2-2; no clear D. V was cut by 6 bases and J by 8 bases, with 10 bases left in between. This CDR3 region has 12 residues.